What follows are 15 T cell receptor beta chains derived from one specimen sequenced in a study of cytotoxic CD8 clonotypes in ibrutinib-treated CLL (dated by TCRdb to the early 2020s). In light of the paper, this sample's time point label describes: progressive disease on ibrutinib. The library was prepared using the immunoSEQ multiplex PCR assay. Drawn from immuneACCESS, this table holds only the in-frame rearrangements with V and J called that TCRdb kept. Clones are partly lost; checked studies trace under half to an unresolved V gene and leave the rest unexplained. In all, the sample holds 250,000 to 350,000 clones, and 70% to 80% of those were seen once. The ten most abundant clones make up roughly 5.7% of the sample. Source: PBMCs, taken at disease progression, from a patient treated with ibrutinib. The receptors here all came from a human donor with chronic lymphocytic leukemia.

The CDR3 nucleotides are TGTGCCAGCAGCCCTGACAGGGGTGAGCAGTACTTC. It encodes CASSPDRGEQYF. The J gene is TRBJ2-7, the V gene TRBV6-6, with 8 bases aligning to TRBD1. The J segment lost 7 bases and the V segment lost 6 bases, leaving 5 bases of the junction unmatched. CDR1 and CDR2 from the germline V gene are MNHNY and SVGAGI (reference sequence). CDR3 length equals 12 residues.

This clone appeared a single time. The CDR3 DNA sequence: TGTGCCAGCAGCTTGGTTGACGGGGAGCAGTACTTC. Translating it yields CASSLVDGEQYF. The V and J genes are TRBV5-6 and TRBJ2-7; D unclear. V was pared by 0 bases and J by 7 bases, with 8 bases between. This CDR3 contains 12 residues. The V gene's germline CDR1 is SGHDT and CDR2 YYEEEE. The variable domain in full, completed from reference TRBV5-6 and TRBJ2-7, reads DAGVTQSPTHLIKTRGQQVTLRCSPKSGHDTVSWYQQALGQGPQFIFQYYEEEERQRGNFPDRFSGHQFPNYSSELNVNALLLGDSALYLCASSLVDGEQYFGPGTRLTVT.

The chain carries TRBV19 and TRBJ2-7; 10 nucleotides match TRBD2. The CDR3 sequence is 15 residues long. V gave up 5 bases and J gave up 0 bases; unmatched junction bases: 4. Germline lookup yields CDR1 LNHDA and CDR2 SQIVND (reference sequence). The CDR3 loop is CASSLGTSASYEQYF. In nucleotides, the CDR3 is TGTGCCAGTAGTCTTGGGACTAGCGCCTCCTACGAGCAGTACTTC.

This clone occurred a few times. The chain combines TRBV11-2 with TRBJ2-7; 13 nucleotides agree with TRBD2. The V segment lost 7 bases and the J segment 4 bases; nucleotides outside the gene matches: 4. CDR1 SGHAT and CDR2 FQNNGV come from the germline V gene. This CDR3 is 14 amino acids long. The CDR3 sequence is CASTPGLAGYEQYF. The DNA for the CDR3 is TGTGCCAGCACACCGGGACTAGCGGGGTACGAGCAGTACTTC.

The gene calls are TRBV19 and TRBJ2-7, with D hard to call. V lost 5 bases and J lost 7, with 12 bases in between. The germline V gene has CDR1 LNHDA and CDR2 SQIVND (reference sequence). CDR3 size: 12 residues. In DNA form, the CDR3 reads TGTGCCAGTAGTCCTAGGTACGGTGAGCAGTACTTC. Encoded protein: CASSPRYGEQYF.

The chain employs TRBV13 and TRBJ2-2; D may be TRBD1 (5 bases). Deletions cut 5 bases from V and 4 bases from J, with 8 bases between. Germline V gives CDR1 PRHDT, CDR2 FYEKMQ (reference sequence). The CDR3 spans 13 residues. The DNA for the CDR3 is TGTGCCAGCAGCCCCCAGGGCACCGGGGAGCTGTTTTTT. Its protein is CASSPQGTGELFF.

This clone showed up just once. The J gene is TRBJ2-3, the V gene TRBV4-1; no definite D call. This CDR3 has 13 amino acids. The germline V gene has CDR1 MGHRA and CDR2 YSYEKL. The V gene lost 1 base and the J gene lost 5 bases, with 7 bases spanning the gap. CDR3 in DNA: TGCGCCAGCAGCCAAGTTGCGGTAGATACGCAGTATTTT. Amino acid sequence: CASSQVAVDTQYF.

This chain links TRBV15 with TRBJ2-7; D is unresolved. CDR1 LNHNV and CDR2 YYDKDF come from the germline V gene (reference sequence). V lost 1 base to trimming and J lost 2 bases, with 3 bases between them. There are 12 residues in the CDR3. The DNA for the CDR3 is TGTGCCACCAGCAGAGGACCCTACGAGCAGTACTTC. Translated: CATSRGPYEQYF.

The chain joins TRBV5-1 to TRBJ1-1; D perhaps matches TRBD1 (5 bases). CDR3 length: 15 amino acids. The V and J ends lost 0 bases and 1 base respectively, with 10 bases between them. Per germline, CDR1 SGHRS and CDR2 YFSETQ. The CDR3: CASSLVGQRNTEAFF. CDR3 DNA: TGCGCCAGCAGCTTGGTCGGACAAAGGAACACTGAAGCTTTCTTT.

The V call is TRBV5-1, the J call TRBJ2-7; no reliable D call. V lost 4 bases and J lost 5, with 13 bases in between. The CDR3 has 13 residues. CDR1 SGHRS and CDR2 YFSETQ come from the germline V gene. The CDR3 loop is CASSPGPPDEQYF. The CDR3 DNA reads TGCGCCAGCAGCCCCGGGCCACCGGACGAGCAGTACTTC.

The CDR3 region is CASSYLGGEQYF. Written as DNA, the CDR3 is TGTGCCAGCAGTTACCTGGGGGGCGAGCAGTACTTC. This chain uses TRBV6-5 with TRBJ2-7; D is perhaps TRBD2 (6 bases). CDR3 length equals 12 residues. V was trimmed by 2 bases and J by 6 bases, leaving 8 bases between them. The germline V gene encodes CDR1 MNHEY and CDR2 SVGAGI.

The chain couples TRBV19 to TRBJ2-1, with TRBD2 identical over 8 bases. The V and J ends lost 1 base and 3 bases, in that order; junction bases with no gene match: 5. This CDR3 region has 16 residues. Germline lookup yields CDR1 LNHDA and CDR2 SQIVND (reference sequence). CDR3 residues: CASSIALLADYNEQFF. The CDR3 DNA sequence: TGTGCCAGTAGTATAGCCCTACTAGCGGACTACAATGAGCAGTTCTTC.

This clone is a singleton in its sample. V usage is TRBV5-3 and J usage is TRBJ2-2; D is possibly TRBD2 (6 bases). TRBV5-3 is annotated as an ORF whose role is uncertain. The CDR3 is made up of 13 amino acids. V was cut by 1 base and J by 6 bases, with 7 bases left in between. The CDR3 DNA reads TGTGCCAGAAGCTTGCGGGAGTCCGGGGAGCTGTTTTTT. The encoded protein is CARSLRESGELFF.

The chain carries TRBV2 and TRBJ1-2; D not certain. The ends were cut back, 0 bases at V and 5 bases at J, with 13 bases in the middle. The CDR3 is made up of 15 amino acids. Germline lookup yields CDR1 SNHLY and CDR2 FYNNEI. The CDR3 DNA sequence: TGTGCCAGCAGTGAAGCGCTTCGAAGGGTATATGGCTACACCTTC. This translates into CASSEALRRVYGYTF.

In this sample, this clone turned up a few times. The chain carries TRBV5-1 and TRBJ2-1; possible D gene TRBD2, 7 bases. CDR3 length: 16 amino acids. CDR1 SGHRS and CDR2 YFSETQ come from the germline V gene. Trimming left V 4 bases short and J 4 bases short, with 18 bases between. The CDR3 here is CASSLSRGGAYNEQFF. The CDR3 coding sequence is TGCGCCAGCAGCCTATCCCGTGGGGGGGCGTACAATGAGCAGTTCTTC.